This T cell receptor (beta chain) was captured by sequencing in a study of CD8+ T cells in alopecia areata (dated by TCRdb to the late 2010s). Describing the broader study: The treated patients, all with moderate-to-severe alopecia areata, were enrolled in an open-label pilot trial of oral tofacitinib given at 5 to 10 mg twice daily. On the human side, TCRbeta sequencing was run on scalp tissue and on sorted CD4+ and CD8+ peripheral blood T cells from healthy controls and from alopecia areata patients with either patchy or totalis/universalis disease. The SALT score, which quantifies the percentage of affected scalp surface area, was used to measure disease severity in treated patients. Tofacitinib was given for 6 to 18 months, followed by 6 months of follow-up off drug to assess delayed response and recurrence. High-throughput TCRbeta sequencing was used to examine T cell clonal expansion in alopecia areata in both the C3H/HeJ mouse model and human patients. RNA was extracted with the PAXgene miRNA kit for fixed scalp, the miRNeasy kit for PBMCs, and the RNeasy kit for mouse skin. TCRbeta CDR3 regions were amplified by immunoSEQ multiplex PCR using 35 Vbeta forward and 13 Jbeta reverse primers. Biopsies were taken from tofacitinib-treated patients at baseline and at 4 and 24 weeks of treatment, and a later scalp biopsy was taken in several of the tofacitinib-treated patients. Clonality in the scalp was compared among normal scalp (n=4), patchy alopecia areata scalp (n=8), and alopecia totalis/universalis scalp (n=8). What the authors observed across the whole study: Because the treated cohort was small and had just a single nonresponder, larger studies are needed to establish links between baseline CD8+ expansion and response. Lesional scalp, especially in alopecia totalis/universalis, showed higher clonality and more expanded CD8+ clones than normal scalp, suggesting antigenic drive. Scalp TCR repertoire analysis is complicated because resident alphabeta T cells in normal human skin are also sequenced, whereas mouse skin is dominated by gammadelta T cells. Compared with mice, TCR sequences shared between patients were less clear, possibly partly because of HLA diversity across the patient population. Scalp clonality and the number of expanded CD8+ clones among the top 100 scalp clones were significantly decreased by tofacitinib. During tofacitinib treatment, many expanded lesional clones stuck around in both scalp and blood, and this persistence may partly explain why relapse happens after treatment is stopped.

This clone was counted a few times. This clone's antigen is unknown. Base qualities are not at hand, and no much larger clone is one base apart. CDR3 length: 17 amino acids, cysteine to phenylalanine. Here the CDR3 DNA is all that survives: 51 bases in frame from base 1. V lost 2 bases and J lost 5 bases, and the count of bases not matched to a germline gene is 9. Based on the germline V gene, the CDR1 and CDR2 sequences are SGHTA and FQGNSA. In the paper's terms, the time point label means: 20 to 30 weeks on oral tofacitinib. The treatment or condition label here, explained by the study, means: oral pan-JAK inhibitor, 5-10 mg twice daily. From alopecia areata patients, peripheral blood was collected along with lesional scalp punch biopsies. PBMCs were isolated by density centrifugation and stained for CD3, CD4 and CD8, and CD4+ and CD8+ T cells were sorted on a FACSAria. Receptor amplification or capture employed the immunoSEQ multiplex PCR assay. RNA was extracted from all samples and reverse transcribed into cDNA as template for TCR sequencing. First-strand cDNA was synthesized with SuperScript III using a 2:1 mix of oligo-dT and random hexamers. Amplification bias was assessed with a synthetic immune receptor repertoire, and residual bias was removed computationally. Per the original workflow: After raw reads were preprocessed to remove errors, the CDR3 was defined following IMGT conventions as running from the conserved cysteine to phenylalanine. Clonality was computed by normalizing Shannon entropy by log2 of the number of productive unique TCRs and subtracting the result from 1. Scalp TCRbeta sequences were cross-referenced with sorted blood CD4 and CD8 repertoires so that the CD4 or CD8 identity of scalp clones could be inferred. TCRdb took this table from immuneACCESS and kept in-frame rearrangements with V and J called. Such tables lack part of the clones; where checked against another copy, unresolved V genes explain under half of the gap, and the rest is unexplained. The V and J calls and clone size are taken from that table; D and trimming were inferred from the DNA. This sample is represented by approximately 300,000 clones; about three fifths of them were singletons. The top ten clonotypes cover roughly 1.8% of the sample.

The chain couples TRBV7-2 to TRBJ2-5, with 12 junctional bases fitting TRBD2. The sample was CD4+ T cells sorted from blood, taken at week 24, from a patient treated with tofacitinib. The sequence was obtained from a human donor with alopecia areata. DNA sequence: TGTGCCAGCAGCTTACAACCGACTAGCGGGGGCCCGGAGACCCAGTACTTC. Its protein product is CASSLQPTSGGPETQYF. Joined to the reference TRBV7-2 and TRBJ2-5 proteins, this CDR3 gives the full variable domain: GAGVSQSPSNKVTEKGKDVELRCDPISGHTALYWYRQSLGQGLEFLIYFQGNSAPDKSGLPSDRFSAERTGGSVSTLTIQRTQQEDSAVYLCASSLQPTSGGPETQYFGPGTRLLVL.